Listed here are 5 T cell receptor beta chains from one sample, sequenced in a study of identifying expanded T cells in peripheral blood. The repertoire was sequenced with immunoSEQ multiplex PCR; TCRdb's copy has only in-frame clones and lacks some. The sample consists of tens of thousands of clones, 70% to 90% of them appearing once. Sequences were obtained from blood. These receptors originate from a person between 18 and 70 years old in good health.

In DNA form, the CDR3 reads TGCAGCGTGGAGGGACAGGGTCGGACTGAAGCTTTCTTT. Amino acids: CSVEGQGRTEAFF. The V gene is TRBV29-1, the J gene TRBJ1-1; the match to TRBD1 covers 9 bases. The V gene's germline CDR1 is SQVTM and CDR2 ANQGSEA. Trimming removed 6 bases from V and 5 bases from J; junction bases left unmatched: 7. The CDR3 loop spans 13 amino acids. Supplemented by reference TRBV29-1 and TRBJ1-1, the full variable domain reads SAVISQKPSRDICQRGTSLTIQCQVDSQVTMMFWYRQQPGQSLTLIATANQGSEATYESGFVIDKFPISRPNLTFSTLTVSNMSPEDSSIYLCSVEGQGRTEAFFGQGTRLTVV.

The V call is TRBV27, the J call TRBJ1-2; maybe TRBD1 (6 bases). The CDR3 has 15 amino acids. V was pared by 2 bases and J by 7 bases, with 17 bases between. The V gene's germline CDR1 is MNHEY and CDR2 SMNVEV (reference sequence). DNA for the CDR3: TGTGCCAGCAGTTTAACGGGCAGGGGATCGGCTGGCTACACCTTC. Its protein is CASSLTGRGSAGYTF.

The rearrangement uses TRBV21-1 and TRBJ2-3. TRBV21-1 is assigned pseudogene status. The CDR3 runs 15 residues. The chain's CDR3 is CASSNLQKARDTQYF. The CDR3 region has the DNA TGTGCCAGCAGCAATCTCCAAAAGGCAAGAGATACGCAGTATTTT.

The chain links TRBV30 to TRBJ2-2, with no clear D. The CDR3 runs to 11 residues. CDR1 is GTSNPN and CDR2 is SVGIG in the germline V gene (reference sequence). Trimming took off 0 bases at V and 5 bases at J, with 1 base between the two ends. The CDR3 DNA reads TGTGCCTGGAGTGTAACCGGGGAGCTGTTTTTT. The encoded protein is CAWSVTGELFF.

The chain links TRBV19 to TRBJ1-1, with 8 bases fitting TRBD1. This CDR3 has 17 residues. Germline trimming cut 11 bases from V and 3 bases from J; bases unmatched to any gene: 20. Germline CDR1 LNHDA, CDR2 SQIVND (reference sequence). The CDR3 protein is CASRKAGTGGADTEAFF. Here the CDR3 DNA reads TGTGCCTCGAGGAAGGCCGGGACAGGTGGCGCCGACACTGAAGCTTTCTTT.